The rows below give T cell receptor beta chains drawn from one sample of a study of blood T cell repertoires in COVID-19. Method: immunoSEQ multiplex PCR; TCRdb's copy keeps in-frame clones and lacks some. Among roughly 150,000 clones, 65% to 85% were seen once, and the ten largest hold roughly 20%. Sequences were obtained from peripheral blood. All receptors derive from a woman in her seventies who had recovered from COVID-19. CDR3s include the opening cysteine and the closing phenylalanine or tryptophan. The D gene is left open where the match is weak. Clone size is not always given. Where it is, it says once, few, many or a class for expanded clones.

J | V | size | D | DNA | CDR3
TRBJ1-2 | TRBV9 | NA | NA | TGTGCCAGCAGCGTACTAGGACTGGACTATGGCTACACCTTC | CASSVLGLDYGYTF
TRBJ2-3 | TRBV27 | NA | TRBD1 | TGTGCCAGCAGTTTAGGTATCGGGACAGTTAGCACAGATACGCAGTATTTT | CASSLGIGTVSTDTQYF
TRBJ2-1 | TRBV10-3 | NA | TRBD2 | TGTGCCATCAGTGCCGCGACTAGCGGCAATGAGCAGTTCTTC | CAISAATSGNEQFF
TRBJ2-1 | TRBV7-3 | NA | TRBD2 | TGTGCCAGCAGCCCCCGGACTAGCCCTACTCTTCACAATGAGCAGTTCTTC | CASSPRTSPTLHNEQFF
TRBJ1-1 | TRBV5-4 | NA | NA | TGTGCCAGCAGCGCTGCCGGGACTGTGAACACTGAAGCTTTCTTT | CASSAAGTVNTEAFF
TRBJ2-7 | TRBV20-1 | NA | NA | TGCAGTCGTGGCGGGAACTACGAGCAGTACTTC | CSRGGNYEQYF
TRBJ1-3 | TRBV4-2 | few | TRBD1 | TGTGCCAGCAGCCAACCTGGACAGGCCGGGGCCCAGATATATTTT | CASSQPGQAGAQIYF
TRBJ1-5 | TRBV27 | NA | NA | TGTGCCAGCAGTACAGGGATGCGGCAGCCCCAGCATTTT | CASSTGMRQPQHF
TRBJ2-7 | TRBV6-5 | NA | TRBD2 | TGTGCCAGCATCCCGACTAGCGGGGCGCGCGAGCAGTACTTC | CASIPTSGAREQYF
TRBJ2-2 | TRBV6-4 | NA | NA | TGTGCCAGCAGTGAGAAGGCAGAGGGCGGGGAGCTGTTTTTT | CASSEKAEGGELFF
TRBJ1-1 | TRBV7-8 | NA | NA | TGTGCCAGCAGCTTGTTACGGGGGGGTAGCGCTGAAGCTTTCTTT | CASSLLRGGSAEAFF
TRBJ1-1 | TRBV7-9 | NA | NA | TGTGCCAGCAGCCCCCAGGGAGGGAACACTGAAGCTTTCTTT | CASSPQGGNTEAFF
TRBJ2-7 | TRBV5-1 | NA | TRBD2 | TGCGCCAGCAGCACCCTTGCGGGGGGGGGTTACGAGCAGTACTTC | CASSTLAGGGYEQYF
TRBJ2-2 | TRBV4-1 | NA | TRBD1 | TGCGCCAGCAGCCTCCGGACAGGGGAGATCGGGGAGCTGTTTTTT | CASSLRTGEIGELFF
TRBJ1-2 | TRBV18 | few | NA | TGTGCCAGCTCACCAAGGAGCCGGACAGAAGGGGGCTACACCTTC | CASSPRSRTEGGYTF
TRBJ2-7 | TRBV7-2 | NA | TRBD2 | TGTGCCAGCAGCATCGCGGGGGGCCGCTCCTACGAGCAGTACTTC | CASSIAGGRSYEQYF
TRBJ2-1 | TRBV30 | NA | TRBD2 | TGTGCCGGGTGGACTAGCGGGGGGCGGGGAGAGCAGTTCTTC | CAGWTSGGRGEQFF
TRBJ2-4 | TRBV9 | few | TRBD2 | TGTGCCAGCAGCCGGGCTAGCGGGAGGGCCGGAAACATTCAGTACTTC | CASSRASGRAGNIQYF
TRBJ2-3 | TRBV11-3 | once | TRBD1 | TGTGCCAGCAGCTACAGGGGCGCCGGCACAGATACGCAGTATTTT | CASSYRGAGTDTQYF
TRBJ1-2 | TRBV6-5 | NA | NA | TGTGCCAGCACCCCCGGGGAGGGGCGATGGTATGGCTACACCTTC | CASTPGEGRWYGYTF
TRBJ2-3 | TRBV11-2 | NA | NA | TGTGCCAGCAGCTTAGCCTACCAAGGGGCAGATACGCAGTATTTT | CASSLAYQGADTQYF
TRBJ2-1 | TRBV19 | NA | TRBD2 | TGTGCCAGTACCCGACTAGCGGGGTCCTACAATGAGCAGTTCTTC | CASTRLAGSYNEQFF
TRBJ1-6 | TRBV7-9 | NA | NA | TGTGCCAGCAGCTTAGAGATGAGCTCCTATAATTCACCCCTCCACTTT | CASSLEMSSYNSPLHF
TRBJ2-1 | TRBV9 | NA | NA | TGTGCCAGCAGCCAAGGGGGGGCCTACAATGAGCAGTTCTTC | CASSQGGAYNEQFF
TRBJ2-2 | TRBV2 | once | TRBD2 | TGTGCCAGCAGGAAGGGGACTACGAACACCGGGGAGCTGTTTTTT | CASRKGTTNTGELFF
TRBJ2-7 | TRBV11-2 | NA | TRBD1 | TGTGCCAGCAGCTTGTATCGGACAGGGTCCTACGAGCAGTACTTC | CASSLYRTGSYEQYF
TRBJ1-6 | TRBV7-2 | NA | TRBD1 | TGTGCCAGCAGCCTCGGACAGGGCCTAAATTCACCCCTCCACTTT | CASSLGQGLNSPLHF
TRBJ2-5 | TRBV28 | NA | NA | TGTGCCAGCAGCCCTACCCCCGGCCAGCGGGACCAAGAGACCCAGTACTTC | CASSPTPGQRDQETQYF
TRBJ2-3 | TRBV2 | NA | NA | TGTGCCAGCAAAACAGGGAGAAGCACAGATACGCAGTATTTT | CASKTGRSTDTQYF
TRBJ2-5 | TRBV6-2/TRBV6-3 | NA | TRBD2 | TGTGCCAGCAGTTACTTTGCTAGCGGGAGTGGAGAGACCCAGTACTTC | CASSYFASGSGETQYF
TRBJ1-3 | TRBV6-5 | NA | TRBD1 | TGTGCCAGCAGCCGGACAGGGAGCTCTGGAAACACCATATATTTT | CASSRTGSSGNTIYF
TRBJ1-1 | TRBV7-3 | NA | NA | TGTGCCAGCAGCTCGGGGGGGAACACTGAAGCTTTCTTT | CASSSGGNTEAFF
TRBJ2-5 | TRBV12-3/TRBV12-4 | NA | NA | TGTGCCAGCTGGCGAGGAGGCCAAGAGACCCAGTACTTC | CASWRGGQETQYF
TRBJ1-2 | TRBV7-9 | NA | TRBD1 | TGTGCCAGCAGCCTAAGTCGGACAGGTGGCTACACCTTC | CASSLSRTGGYTF
TRBJ1-5 | TRBV30 | NA | TRBD1 | TGTGCCTGGAGTCATGACAGGGGGCGTAATCAGCCCCAGCATTTT | CAWSHDRGRNQPQHF
TRBJ2-3 | TRBV30 | NA | TRBD2 | TGTGCCAGGACTAGCGGCACCACAGATACGCAGTATTTT | CARTSGTTDTQYF
TRBJ1-2 | TRBV19 | NA | NA | TGTGCCACTCGCTGGGGGGGCTCGAACGAGAACTATGGCTACACCTTC | CATRWGGSNENYGYTF
TRBJ2-2 | TRBV19 | once | NA | TGTGCCAGTACTAGGGGCAAAAACACCGGGGAGCTGTTTTTT | CASTRGKNTGELFF
TRBJ1-2 | TRBV15 | once | NA | TGTGCCACCAGCAGGGAACGGGGGGGCTACACCTTC | CATSRERGGYTF
TRBJ1-2 | TRBV3-1/TRBV3-2 | few | NA | TGTGCCAGCAGCCAGGCGGCCGGCTACACCTTC | CASSQAAGYTF
TRBJ2-7 | TRBV6-5 | NA | TRBD1 | TGTGCCAGCAGTTATGTGACAGGGCGGAGGGAGCAGTACTTC | CASSYVTGRREQYF
TRBJ2-7 | TRBV7-2 | NA | TRBD1 | TGTGCCAGCAGCTCCCGGACAGGGGGGAGGCTCGAGCAGTACTTC | CASSSRTGGRLEQYF